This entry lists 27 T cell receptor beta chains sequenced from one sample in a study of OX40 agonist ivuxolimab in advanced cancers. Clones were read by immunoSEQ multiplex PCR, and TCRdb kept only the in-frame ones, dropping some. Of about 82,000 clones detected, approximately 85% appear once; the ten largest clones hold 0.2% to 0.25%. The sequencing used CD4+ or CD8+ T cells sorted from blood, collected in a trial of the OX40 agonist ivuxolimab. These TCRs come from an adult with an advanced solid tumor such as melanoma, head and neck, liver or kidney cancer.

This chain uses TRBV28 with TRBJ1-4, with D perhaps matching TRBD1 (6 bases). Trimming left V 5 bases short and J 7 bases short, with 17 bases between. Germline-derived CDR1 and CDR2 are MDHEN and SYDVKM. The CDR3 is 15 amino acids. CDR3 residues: CASSQGQWNGEKLFF. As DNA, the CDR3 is TGTGCCAGCAGTCAAGGACAGTGGAACGGTGAAAAACTGTTTTTT. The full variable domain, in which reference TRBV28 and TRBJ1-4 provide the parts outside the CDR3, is DVKVTQSSRYLVKRTGEKVFLECVQDMDHENMFWYRQDPGLGLRLIYFSYDVKMKEKGDIPEGYSVSREKKERFSLILESASTNQTSMYLCASSQGQWNGEKLFFGSGTQLSVL.

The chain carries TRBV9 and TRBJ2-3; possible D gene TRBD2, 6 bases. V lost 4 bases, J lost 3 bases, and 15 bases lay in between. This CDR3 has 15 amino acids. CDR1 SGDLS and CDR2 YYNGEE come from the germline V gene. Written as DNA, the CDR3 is TGTGCCAGCAGCCTAACGGACGGGGGTACAGATACGCAGTATTTT. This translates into CASSLTDGGTDTQYF.

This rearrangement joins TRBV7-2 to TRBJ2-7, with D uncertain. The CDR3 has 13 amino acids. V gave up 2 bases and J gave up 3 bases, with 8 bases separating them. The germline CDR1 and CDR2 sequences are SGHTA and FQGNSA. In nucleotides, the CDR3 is TGTGCCAGCAGCTTACAGAACGTCTACGAGCAGTACTTC. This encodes CASSLQNVYEQYF.

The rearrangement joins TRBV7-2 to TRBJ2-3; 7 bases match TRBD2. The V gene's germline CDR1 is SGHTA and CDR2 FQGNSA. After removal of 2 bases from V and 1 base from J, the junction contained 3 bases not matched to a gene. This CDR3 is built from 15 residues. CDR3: CASSLQRGGTDTQYF. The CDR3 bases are TGTGCCAGCAGCTTACAACGGGGGGGCACAGATACGCAGTATTTT.

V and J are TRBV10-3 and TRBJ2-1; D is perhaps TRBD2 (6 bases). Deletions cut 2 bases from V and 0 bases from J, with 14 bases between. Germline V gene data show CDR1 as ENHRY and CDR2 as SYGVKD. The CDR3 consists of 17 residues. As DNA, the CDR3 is TGTGCCATCAGTGAGACCAACCCCGGGAGCTCCTACAATGAGCAGTTCTTC. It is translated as CAISETNPGSSYNEQFF.

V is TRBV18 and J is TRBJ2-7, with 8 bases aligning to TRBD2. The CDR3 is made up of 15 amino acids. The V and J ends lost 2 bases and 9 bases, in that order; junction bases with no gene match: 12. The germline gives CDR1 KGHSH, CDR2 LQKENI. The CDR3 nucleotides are TGTGCCAGCTCACCAATTGCGAGCGGGGGCCCCGGGCAGTACGTC. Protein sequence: CASSPIASGGPGQYV.

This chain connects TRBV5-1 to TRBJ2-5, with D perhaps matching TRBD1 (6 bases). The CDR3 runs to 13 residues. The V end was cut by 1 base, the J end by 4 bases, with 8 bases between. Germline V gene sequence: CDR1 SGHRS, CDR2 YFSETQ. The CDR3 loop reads CASSLTGLETQYF. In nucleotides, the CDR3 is TGCGCCAGCAGCTTGACAGGGTTAGAGACCCAGTACTTC.

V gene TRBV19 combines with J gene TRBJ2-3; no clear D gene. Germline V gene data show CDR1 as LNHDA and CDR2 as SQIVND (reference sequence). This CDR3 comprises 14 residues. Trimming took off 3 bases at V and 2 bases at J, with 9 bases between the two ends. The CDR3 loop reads CASSMGRYTDTQYF. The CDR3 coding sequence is TGTGCCAGTAGTATGGGCAGATACACAGATACGCAGTATTTT. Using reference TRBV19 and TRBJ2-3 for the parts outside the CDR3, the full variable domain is DGGITQSPKYLFRKEGQNVTLSCEQNLNHDAMYWYRQDPGQGLRLIYYSQIVNDFQKGDIAEGYSVSREKKESFPLTVTSAQKNPTAFYLCASSMGRYTDTQYFGPGTRLTVL.

Written as DNA, the CDR3 is TGCGCCAGCAGCTTCGGACCGGGCACCGGGGAGCTGTTTTTT. It specifies CASSFGPGTGELFF. This chain connects TRBV5-1 to TRBJ2-2, with D uncertain. The CDR3 totals 14 residues. V was pared by 2 bases and J by 4 bases, with 9 bases between. CDR1 SGHRS and CDR2 YFSETQ come from the germline V gene. Drawing the rest from reference TRBV5-1 and TRBJ2-2, the complete variable domain is KAGVTQTPRYLIKTRGQQVTLSCSPISGHRSVSWYQQTPGQGLQFLFEYFSETQRNKGNFPGRFSGRQFSNSRSEMNVSTLELGDSALYLCASSFGPGTGELFFGEGSRLTVL.

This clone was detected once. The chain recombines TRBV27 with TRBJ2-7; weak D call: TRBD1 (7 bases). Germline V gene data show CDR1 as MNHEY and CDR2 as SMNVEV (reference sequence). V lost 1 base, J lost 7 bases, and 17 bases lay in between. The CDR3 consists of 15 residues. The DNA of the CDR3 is TGTGCCAGCAGTTTATTCTGGACAGGTGCGGGAGAGCAGTACTTC. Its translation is CASSLFWTGAGEQYF.

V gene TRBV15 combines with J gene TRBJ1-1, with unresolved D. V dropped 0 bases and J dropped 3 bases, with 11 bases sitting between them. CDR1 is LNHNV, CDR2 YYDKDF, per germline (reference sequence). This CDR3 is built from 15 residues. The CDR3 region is CATSRDRQMYTEAFF. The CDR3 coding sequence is TGTGCCACCAGCAGAGATCGGCAGATGTACACTGAAGCTTTCTTT.

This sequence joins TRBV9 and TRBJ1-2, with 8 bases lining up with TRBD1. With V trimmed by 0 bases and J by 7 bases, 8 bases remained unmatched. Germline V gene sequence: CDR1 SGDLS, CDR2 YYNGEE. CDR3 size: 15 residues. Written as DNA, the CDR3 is TGTGCCAGCAGCGTAGCAAACAGGGGGGTGCGTGGCTACACCTTC. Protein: CASSVANRGVRGYTF. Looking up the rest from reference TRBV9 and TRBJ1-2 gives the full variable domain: DSGVTQTPKHLITATGQRVTLRCSPRSGDLSVYWYQQSLDQGLQFLIQYYNGEERAKGNILERFSAQQFPDLHSELNLSSLELGDSALYFCASSVANRGVRGYTFGSGTRLTVV.

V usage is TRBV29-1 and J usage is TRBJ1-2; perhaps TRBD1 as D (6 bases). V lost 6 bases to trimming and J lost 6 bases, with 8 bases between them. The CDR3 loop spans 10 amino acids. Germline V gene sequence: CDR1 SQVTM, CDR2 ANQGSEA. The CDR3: CSVQGNGYTF. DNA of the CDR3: TGCAGCGTCCAGGGGAATGGCTACACCTTC.

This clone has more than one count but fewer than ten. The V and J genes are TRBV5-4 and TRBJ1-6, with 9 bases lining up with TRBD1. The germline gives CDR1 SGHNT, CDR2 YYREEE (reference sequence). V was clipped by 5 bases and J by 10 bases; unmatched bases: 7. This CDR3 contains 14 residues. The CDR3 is CASRPGTGTSPLHF. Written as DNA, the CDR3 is TGTGCCAGCAGGCCCGGGACAGGGACATCACCCCTCCACTTT.

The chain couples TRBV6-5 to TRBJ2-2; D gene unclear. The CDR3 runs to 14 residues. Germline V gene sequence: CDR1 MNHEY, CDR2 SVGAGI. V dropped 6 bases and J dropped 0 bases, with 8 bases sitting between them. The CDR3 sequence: CASRRLTNTGELFF. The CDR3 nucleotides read TGTGCCAGCAGGCGGCTTACGAACACCGGGGAGCTGTTTTTT.

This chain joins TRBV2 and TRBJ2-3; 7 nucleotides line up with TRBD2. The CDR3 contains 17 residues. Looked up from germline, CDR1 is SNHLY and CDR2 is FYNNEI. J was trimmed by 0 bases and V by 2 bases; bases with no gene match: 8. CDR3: CASSERETSYSTDTQYF. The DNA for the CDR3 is TGTGCCAGCAGTGAAAGGGAGACTAGCTATAGCACAGATACGCAGTATTTT. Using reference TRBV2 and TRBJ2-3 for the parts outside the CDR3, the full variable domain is EPEVTQTPSHQVTQMGQEVILRCVPISNHLYFYWYRQILGQKVEFLVSFYNNEISEKSEIFDDQFSVERPDGSNFTLKIRSTKLEDSAMYFCASSERETSYSTDTQYFGPGTRLTVL.

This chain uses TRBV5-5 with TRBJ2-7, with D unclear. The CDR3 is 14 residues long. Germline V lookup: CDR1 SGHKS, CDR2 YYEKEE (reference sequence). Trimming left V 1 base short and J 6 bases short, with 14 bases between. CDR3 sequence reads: CASSLPSVWAEQYF. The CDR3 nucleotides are TGTGCCAGCAGCTTGCCCTCCGTATGGGCCGAGCAGTACTTC. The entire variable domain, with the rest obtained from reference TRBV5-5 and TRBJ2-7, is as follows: DAGVTQSPTHLIKTRGQQVTLRCSPISGHKSVSWYQQVLGQGPQFIFQYYEKEERGRGNFPDRFSARQFPNYSSELNVNALLLGDSALYLCASSLPSVWAEQYFGPGTRLTVT.

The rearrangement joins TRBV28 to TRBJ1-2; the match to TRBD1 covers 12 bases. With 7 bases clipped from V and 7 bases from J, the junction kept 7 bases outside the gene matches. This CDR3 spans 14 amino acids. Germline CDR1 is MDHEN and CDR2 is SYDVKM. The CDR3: CASTLGQGAGGYTF. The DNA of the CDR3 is TGTGCCAGCACCTTGGGACAGGGGGCAGGTGGCTACACCTTC.

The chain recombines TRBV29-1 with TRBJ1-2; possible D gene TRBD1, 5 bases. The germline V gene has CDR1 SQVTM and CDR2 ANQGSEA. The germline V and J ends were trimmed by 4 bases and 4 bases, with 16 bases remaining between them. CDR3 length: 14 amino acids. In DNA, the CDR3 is TGCAGCGTTGCGGTGGGCAGGACATCCTATGGCTACACCTTC. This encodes CSVAVGRTSYGYTF.

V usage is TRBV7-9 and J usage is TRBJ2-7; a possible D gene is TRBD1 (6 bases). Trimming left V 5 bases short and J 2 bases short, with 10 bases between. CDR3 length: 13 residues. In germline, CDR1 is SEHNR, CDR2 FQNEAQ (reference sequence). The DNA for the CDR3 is TGTGCCAGCAGCGCCGGACAGACCTACGAGCAGTACTTC. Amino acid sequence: CASSAGQTYEQYF.

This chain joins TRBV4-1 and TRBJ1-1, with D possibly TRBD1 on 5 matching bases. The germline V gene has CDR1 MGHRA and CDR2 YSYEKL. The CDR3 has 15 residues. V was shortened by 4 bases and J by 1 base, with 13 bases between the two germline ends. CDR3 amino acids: CASSRGQGPNTEAFF. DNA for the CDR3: TGCGCCAGCAGCCGAGGGCAGGGTCCGAACACTGAAGCTTTCTTT.

The CDR3 DNA sequence: TGTGCCAGCAGTTCAATTAGCGGGGGGCCGCTCGGGGAGTTCTTC. This codes for CASSSISGGPLGEFF. The chain is built from TRBV28 and TRBJ2-1; TRBD2 aligns across 10 bases. The J segment lost 14 bases and the V segment lost 4 bases, leaving 14 bases of the junction unmatched. The CDR3 sequence is 15 residues long. Germline-derived CDR1 and CDR2 are MDHEN and SYDVKM. Full variable domain (missing parts from reference TRBV28 and TRBJ2-1): DVKVTQSSRYLVKRTGEKVFLECVQDMDHENMFWYRQDPGLGLRLIYFSYDVKMKEKGDIPEGYSVSREKKERFSLILESASTNQTSMYLCASSSISGGPLGEFFGPGTRLTVL.

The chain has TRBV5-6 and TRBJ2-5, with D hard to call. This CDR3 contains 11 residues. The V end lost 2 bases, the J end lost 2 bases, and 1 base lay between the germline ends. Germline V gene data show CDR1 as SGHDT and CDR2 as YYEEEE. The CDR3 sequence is CASSFQETQYF. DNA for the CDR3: TGTGCCAGCAGCTTTCAAGAGACCCAGTACTTC. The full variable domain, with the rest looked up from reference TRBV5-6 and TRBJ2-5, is DAGVTQSPTHLIKTRGQQVTLRCSPKSGHDTVSWYQQALGQGPQFIFQYYEEEERQRGNFPDRFSGHQFPNYSSELNVNALLLGDSALYLCASSFQETQYFGPGTRLLVL.

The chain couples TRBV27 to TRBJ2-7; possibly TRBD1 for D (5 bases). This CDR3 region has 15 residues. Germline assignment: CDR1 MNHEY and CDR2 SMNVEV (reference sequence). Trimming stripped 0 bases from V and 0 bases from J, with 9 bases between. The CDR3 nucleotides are TGTGCCAGCAGTTTATCAGGGGCCTACTCCTACGAGCAGTACTTC. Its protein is CASSLSGAYSYEQYF.

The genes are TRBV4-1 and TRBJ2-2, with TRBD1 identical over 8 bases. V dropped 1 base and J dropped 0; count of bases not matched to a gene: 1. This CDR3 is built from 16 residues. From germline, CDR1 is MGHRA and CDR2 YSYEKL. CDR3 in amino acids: CASSQGGQANTGELFF. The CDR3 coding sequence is TGCGCCAGCAGCCAAGGGGGACAGGCGAACACCGGGGAGCTGTTTTTT.

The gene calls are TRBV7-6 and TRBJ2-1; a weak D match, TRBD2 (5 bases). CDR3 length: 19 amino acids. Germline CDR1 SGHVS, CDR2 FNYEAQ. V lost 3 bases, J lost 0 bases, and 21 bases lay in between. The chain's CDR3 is CASSLRPIGAVPSYNEQFF. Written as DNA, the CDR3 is TGTGCCAGCAGCTTGCGCCCTATCGGAGCGGTCCCCTCCTACAATGAGCAGTTCTTC.

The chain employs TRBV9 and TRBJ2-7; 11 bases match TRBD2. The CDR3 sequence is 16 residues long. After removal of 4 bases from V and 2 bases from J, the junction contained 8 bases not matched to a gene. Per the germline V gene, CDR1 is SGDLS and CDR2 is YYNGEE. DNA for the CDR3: TGTGCCAGCAGCCTCAAGGGACTAGCGGCCGCCTACGAGCAGTACTTC. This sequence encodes CASSLKGLAAAYEQYF.